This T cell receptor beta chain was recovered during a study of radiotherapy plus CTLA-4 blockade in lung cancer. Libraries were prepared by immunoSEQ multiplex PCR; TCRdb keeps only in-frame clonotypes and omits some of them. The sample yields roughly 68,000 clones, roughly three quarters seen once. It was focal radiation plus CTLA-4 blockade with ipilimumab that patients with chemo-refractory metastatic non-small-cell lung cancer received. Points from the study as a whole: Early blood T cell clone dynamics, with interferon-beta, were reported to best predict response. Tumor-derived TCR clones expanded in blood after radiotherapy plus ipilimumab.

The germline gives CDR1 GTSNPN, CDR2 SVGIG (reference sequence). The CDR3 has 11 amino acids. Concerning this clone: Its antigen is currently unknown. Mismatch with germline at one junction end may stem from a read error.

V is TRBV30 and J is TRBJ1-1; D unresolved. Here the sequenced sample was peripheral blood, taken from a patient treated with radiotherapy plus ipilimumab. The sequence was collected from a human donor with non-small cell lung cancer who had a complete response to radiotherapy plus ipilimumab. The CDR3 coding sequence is TGTGCCTGGAGTGCTGGGCGGCTCCTGGTATTT. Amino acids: CAWSAGRLLVF.